The 31 T cell receptor beta chains below come from one sample, sequenced in a study of T-cell reconstitution after alpha-beta-depleted transplantation in children. Unique molecular identifiers were built into the TCRbeta library. Each CDR3 protein gets one entry after TCRdb re-called the PCR reads with MiXCR. The sample has about 480,000 distinct CDR3 sequences, approximately 12% seen once. The source material was PBMCs from the stem cell graft donor, sampled from the stem cell graft. The source is a human donor who donated a stem cell graft to a child with combined immunodeficiency.

This clonotype was observed a few times. This chain joins TRBV7-7 and TRBJ2-5; 9 nucleotides agree with TRBD1. This CDR3 comprises 13 residues. V lost 6 bases, J lost 4 bases, and 3 bases stayed unmatched. Germline CDR1 is SSHAT and CDR2 is FNYEAQ (reference sequence). The CDR3 here is CASRQTGGETQYF. CDR3 coding DNA: TGTGCCAGCAGACAGACAGGGGGAGAGACCCAGTACTTC.

This clonotype has only a few counts. The chain is built from TRBV4-1 and TRBJ2-1, with D perhaps matching TRBD2 (5 bases). The CDR3 is 17 amino acids. The germline V gene encodes CDR1 MGHRA and CDR2 YSYEKL. Trimming took off 0 bases at V and 6 bases at J, with 18 bases between the two ends. CDR3 bases: TGCGCCAGCAGCCAAGAGGGTAGCTTAGCAACTAGCAATGAGCAGTTCTTC. As protein: CASSQEGSLATSNEQFF.

This clonotype was counted once. The genes are TRBV2 and TRBJ2-3; a weak D match, TRBD1 (5 bases). This CDR3 has 15 residues. Trimming cost V 7 bases and J 3 bases, with 17 bases left between them. Germline V gene lookup returns CDR1 SNHLY and CDR2 FYNNEI. The CDR3 coding sequence is TGTGCCAGCAATCTAAGGGGCAAGGGGACAGATACGCAGTATTTT. Translation gives CASNLRGKGTDTQYF. Full variable domain (rest looked up from reference TRBV2 and TRBJ2-3): EPEVTQTPSHQVTQMGQEVILRCVPISNHLYFYWYRQILGQKVEFLVSFYNNEISEKSEIFDDQFSVERPDGSNFTLKIRSTKLEDSAMYFCASNLRGKGTDTQYFGPGTRLTVL.

The chain carries TRBV9 and TRBJ2-2, with D perhaps TRBD1 (5 bases). The ends were cut back, 4 bases at V and 10 bases at J, with 20 bases in the middle. The CDR3 length is 15 residues. CDR1 is SGDLS, CDR2 YYNGEE, per germline. As DNA, the CDR3 is TGTGCCAGCAGCAACCTACAAGGGGTGCCCCTGGAGCTGTTTTTT. Encoded protein: CASSNLQGVPLELFF.

This clonotype appeared a few times. The rearrangement joins TRBV12-3 or TRBV12-4 to TRBJ2-1; tentatively, D is TRBD1 (5 bases). Trimming removed 7 bases from V and 4 bases from J, with 20 bases in between. This CDR3 contains 16 residues. The CDR3 sequence is CASTPSPGPPYNEQFF. CDR3 coding DNA: TGTGCCAGCACCCCGTCCCCAGGGCCTCCTTACAATGAGCAGTTCTTC.

This clonotype was counted ten times or more. The rearrangement links TRBV5-5 to TRBJ2-3; D is unresolved. CDR1 is SGHKS, CDR2 YYEKEE, per germline (reference sequence). CDR3 size: 14 residues. V was clipped by 6 bases and J by 0 bases, with 11 bases between them. The CDR3 sequence is CASIIGSSTDTQYF. CDR3 DNA: TGTGCCAGCATCATTGGCTCAAGCACAGATACGCAGTATTTT.

This clonotype turned up a few times. The chain joins TRBV20-1 to TRBJ2-7; D not resolved. The CDR3 runs to 12 residues. Germline V lookup: CDR1 DFQATT, CDR2 SNEGSKA (reference sequence). Trimming pared 0 bases from V and 5 bases from J, leaving 8 bases between. In nucleotides, the CDR3 is TGCAGTGCTAGAGATATCCGGGACGAGCAGTACTTC. The encoded protein is CSARDIRDEQYF.

This clonotype occurred a few times. CDR3 loop: CSVQDREKLFF. The CDR3 coding sequence is TGCAGCGTGCAGGACAGGGAAAAACTGTTTTTT. This chain links TRBV29-1 with TRBJ1-4; 7 bases align to TRBD1. Trimming cost V 6 bases and J 8 bases; bases outside gene matches: 3. This CDR3 is built from 11 residues. The V gene's germline CDR1 is SQVTM and CDR2 ANQGSEA.

The chain couples TRBV11-2 to TRBJ2-3; D is ambiguous. There are 14 residues in the CDR3. Trimming left V 3 bases short and J 2 bases short, with 9 bases between. Per germline, CDR1 SGHAT and CDR2 FQNNGV. The CDR3 bases are TGTGCCAGCAGCTTCTCTCTGCTCACAGATACGCAGTATTTT. Its protein product is CASSFSLLTDTQYF. The full variable domain, its missing parts supplied by reference TRBV11-2 and TRBJ2-3, is EAGVAQSPRYKIIEKRQSVAFWCNPISGHATLYWYQQILGQGPKLLIQFQNNGVVDDSQLPKDRFSAERLKGVDSTLKIQPAKLEDSAVYLCASSFSLLTDTQYFGPGTRLTVL.

The sample holds a few counts of this clonotype. The J gene is TRBJ2-1, the V gene TRBV20-1; TRBD2 matches 7 bases. Germline values: CDR1 DFQATT, CDR2 SNEGSKA (reference sequence). This CDR3 contains 17 residues. Trimming took 1 base from V and 2 from J; bases not matched to a gene: 11. The CDR3 bases are TGCAGTGCTAGAGGGGGGAGGGCGGTACAGCCCTACAATGAGCAGTTCTTC. Translated: CSARGGRAVQPYNEQFF.

The CDR3 loop is CASSSNRSTTDTQYF. CDR3 DNA sequence: TGTGCCAGCAGTTCGAACAGGAGCACCACAGATACGCAGTATTTT. V and J are TRBV12-3 or TRBV12-4 and TRBJ2-3, with D perhaps matching TRBD1 (5 bases). V dropped 4 bases and J dropped 2 bases, with 13 bases sitting between them. This CDR3 is built from 15 residues.

This sequence joins TRBV5-4 and TRBJ2-5; D is possibly TRBD2 (5 bases). V lost 6 bases, J lost 2 bases, and 17 bases lay in between. The CDR3 extends over 15 amino acids. The germline V gene has CDR1 SGHNT and CDR2 YYREEE (reference sequence). Written as DNA, the CDR3 is TGTGCCAGCACCCTACACCCGGGATTGCAAGAGACCCAGTACTTC. This translates into CASTLHPGLQETQYF. Based on the CDR3 plus reference TRBV5-4 and TRBJ2-5, the full variable domain is ETGVTQSPTHLIKTRGQQVTLRCSSQSGHNTVSWYQQALGQGPQFIFQYYREEENGRGNFPPRFSGLQFPNYSSELNVNALELDDSALYLCASTLHPGLQETQYFGPGTRLLVL.

The chain recombines TRBV27 with TRBJ1-1; D uncertain. From germline, CDR1 is MNHEY and CDR2 SMNVEV (reference sequence). The ends were cut back, 3 bases at V and 1 base at J, with 9 bases in the middle. The CDR3 is made up of 14 amino acids. This CDR3 is CASSFRRTNTEAFF. As DNA, the CDR3 is TGTGCCAGCAGTTTCAGGCGGACGAACACTGAAGCTTTCTTT.

This clonotype was recorded a few times. This rearrangement joins TRBV5-1 to TRBJ2-6; D is undetermined. V was cut by 2 bases and J by 0 bases, with 9 bases left in between. The CDR3 contains 16 residues. The germline V gene encodes CDR1 SGHRS and CDR2 YFSETQ. The chain's CDR3 is CASSFPGDSGANVLTF. CDR3 sequence (DNA): TGCGCCAGCAGCTTTCCCGGTGACTCTGGGGCCAACGTCCTGACTTTC.

In its sample, this clonotype was seen many times. The chain links TRBV24-1 to TRBJ2-2; D is unresolved. The CDR3 is 13 residues long. CDR1 is KGHDR and CDR2 is SFDVKD in the germline V gene. V was cut by 3 bases and J by 2 bases, with 3 bases left in between. CDR3 region: CATSDHNTGELFF. CDR3 sequence (DNA): TGTGCCACCAGTGATCATAACACCGGGGAGCTGTTTTTT.

The CDR3 protein is CASSFGTGSRDTQYF. The CDR3 DNA sequence: TGCGCCAGCAGCTTCGGGACAGGTTCCCGAGATACGCAGTATTTT. The chain employs TRBV5-1 and TRBJ2-3, with 8 bases matching TRBD1. The CDR3 is 15 amino acids. The V gene's germline CDR1 is SGHRS and CDR2 YFSETQ. Trimming cost V 2 bases and J 5 bases; bases outside gene matches: 7.

CDR3 bases: TGTGCCAGCAGTGAAAGACTAGCGGACACCGGGGAGCTGTTTTTT. Its translation: CASSERLADTGELFF. This chain links TRBV2 with TRBJ2-2; 9 bases fit TRBD2. The V and J ends lost 2 bases and 3 bases, in that order; junction bases with no gene match: 1. The CDR3 consists of 15 residues. Germline lookup yields CDR1 SNHLY and CDR2 FYNNEI.

Many counts were recorded for this clonotype. This sequence joins TRBV5-1 and TRBJ2-2; D gene uncertain. V lost 0 bases to trimming and J lost 5 bases, with 8 bases between them. CDR3 length equals 14 residues. Germline CDR1 is SGHRS and CDR2 is YFSETQ. The CDR3 DNA reads as TGCGCCAGCAGCTTGGAGATTGGGACCGGGGAGCTGTTTTTT. Its translation: CASSLEIGTGELFF.

The chain couples TRBV12-3 or TRBV12-4 to TRBJ2-4; D could derive from TRBD1 or TRBD2 (5 bases each). The germline V and J ends were trimmed by 6 bases and 8 bases, with 17 bases remaining between them. This CDR3 comprises 14 residues. The CDR3 DNA reads as TGTGCCAGCAGCGGCGGGCCGTCAGGGCACATTCAGTACTTC. It translates to CASSGGPSGHIQYF.

Worth noting for this clonotype: This may be a read error, as it is one base from a much larger clone. This CDR3 is CASTTYEQYF. CDR3 in DNA: TGTGCCAGCACCACCTACGAGCAGTACTTC. This sequence joins TRBV7-9 and TRBJ2-7, with D unclear. V lost 7 bases and J lost 2, with 3 bases in between. The CDR3 runs to 10 residues. The germline CDR1 and CDR2 sequences are SEHNR and FQNEAQ (reference sequence).

The J gene is TRBJ2-1, the V gene TRBV5-1; D is unclear. CDR3 length: 12 amino acids. V was shortened by 1 base and J by 6 bases, with 5 bases between the two germline ends. Germline assignment: CDR1 SGHRS and CDR2 YFSETQ. This CDR3 reads CASSLFSNEQFF. The CDR3 DNA sequence: TGCGCCAGCAGCTTGTTTTCCAATGAGCAGTTCTTC.

This sequence joins TRBV19 and TRBJ2-5, with D possibly TRBD1 on 6 matching bases. V was shortened by 1 base and J by 7 bases, with 16 bases between the two germline ends. The CDR3 is made up of 15 amino acids. CDR1 is LNHDA and CDR2 is SQIVND in the germline V gene (reference sequence). Here the CDR3 DNA reads TGTGCCAGTAGTATAGTCGGCGGGCTCAGGGGGACCCAGTACTTC. Translation: CASSIVGGLRGTQYF.

This clonotype has just a few counts. This chain uses TRBV11-1 with TRBJ2-7; D is undetermined. The CDR3 length is 13 residues. CDR1 is SGHAT and CDR2 is FQDESV in the germline V gene (reference sequence). The V gene lost 2 bases and the J gene lost 6 bases, with 11 bases spanning the gap. CDR3: CASSLRRRTEQYF. The CDR3 nucleotides read TGTGCCAGCAGCTTACGTCGACGGACCGAGCAGTACTTC.

The chain recombines TRBV7-2 with TRBJ2-2, with D perhaps matching TRBD1 (5 bases). CDR1 and CDR2 from the germline V gene are SGHTA and FQGNSA. The V end lost 3 bases, the J end lost 7 bases, and 15 bases lay between the germline ends. The CDR3 is made up of 15 amino acids. This CDR3 reads CASSFQQGRGGELFF. The CDR3 nucleotides are TGTGCCAGCAGCTTCCAGCAGGGTAGGGGCGGGGAGCTGTTTTTT.

This clonotype was counted a few times. The chain is built from TRBV9 and TRBJ2-3; perhaps TRBD1 as D (5 bases). The CDR3 is made up of 14 amino acids. CDR1 and CDR2 from the germline V gene are SGDLS and YYNGEE. The germline V and J ends were trimmed by 4 bases and 2 bases, with 11 bases remaining between them. CDR3 protein: CASSSRQNTDTQYF. CDR3 in DNA: TGTGCCAGCAGCTCCAGACAGAACACAGATACGCAGTATTTT.

This clonotype was detected only a few times. The germline gene is not matched at one end of the junction; a read error may be the cause. This sequence joins TRBV6-1 and TRBJ1-2; tentatively, D is TRBD1 (5 bases). Per the germline V gene, CDR1 is MNHNS and CDR2 is SASEGT. This CDR3 is 15 amino acids long. The CDR3 DNA is TGTGCCAGCAAGGTCCTTGGCAGGGAGATACATGGCTACGCCTTC. This encodes CASKVLGREIHGYAF.

This clonotype was counted only a few times. The gene calls are TRBV5-1 and TRBJ2-2; D unresolved. The CDR3 extends over 13 amino acids. CDR1 and CDR2 from the germline V gene are SGHRS and YFSETQ. V was clipped by 6 bases and J by 1 base, with 7 bases between them. The CDR3 DNA reads TGCGCCAGCAAAAGACAGAACACCGGGGAGCTGTTTTTT. This gives the protein CASKRQNTGELFF. The full variable domain, rest sourced from reference TRBV5-1 and TRBJ2-2, is KAGVTQTPRYLIKTRGQQVTLSCSPISGHRSVSWYQQTPGQGLQFLFEYFSETQRNKGNFPGRFSGRQFSNSRSEMNVSTLELGDSALYLCASKRQNTGELFFGEGSRLTVL.

This clonotype came up many times. This chain uses TRBV5-5 with TRBJ2-7; maybe TRBD2 (5 bases). V dropped 6 bases and J dropped 5 bases, with 12 bases sitting between them. The CDR3 is 12 residues long. Germline CDR1 reads SGHKS; CDR2 reads YYEKEE (reference sequence). CDR3 bases: TGTGCCAGCAACTGGGAGTGGGACGAGCAGTACTTC. Protein product: CASNWEWDEQYF.

In nucleotides, the CDR3 is TGTGCCAGCAGCGAACCCCTGGCAGTGGCCCAGTACTTC. Amino acids: CASSEPLAVAQYF. The chain couples TRBV7-9 to TRBJ2-5; D remains unclear. CDR1 is SEHNR and CDR2 is FQNEAQ in the germline V gene (reference sequence). This CDR3 spans 13 amino acids. Trimming stripped 5 bases from V and 9 bases from J, with 16 bases between.

This chain links TRBV2 with TRBJ2-7; 13 bases match TRBD2. In germline, CDR1 is SNHLY, CDR2 FYNNEI. CDR3 size: 17 residues. The ends lost 4 bases at V and 3 bases at J; junction bases unmatched: 9. The CDR3 region is CASSGGGRTSGSYEQYF. Here the CDR3 DNA reads TGTGCCAGCAGTGGAGGAGGAAGGACTAGCGGGAGCTACGAGCAGTACTTC.

This clonotype has just a few counts. The V gene is TRBV2, the J gene TRBJ1-4; D is possibly TRBD1 (5 bases). This CDR3 comprises 13 residues. V was shortened by 7 bases and J by 7 bases, with 13 bases between the two germline ends. Germline V lookup: CDR1 SNHLY, CDR2 FYNNEI. DNA for the CDR3: TGTGCCAGCACGACGGGGAGGGGTGAAAAACTGTTTTTT. Its protein product is CASTTGRGEKLFF.